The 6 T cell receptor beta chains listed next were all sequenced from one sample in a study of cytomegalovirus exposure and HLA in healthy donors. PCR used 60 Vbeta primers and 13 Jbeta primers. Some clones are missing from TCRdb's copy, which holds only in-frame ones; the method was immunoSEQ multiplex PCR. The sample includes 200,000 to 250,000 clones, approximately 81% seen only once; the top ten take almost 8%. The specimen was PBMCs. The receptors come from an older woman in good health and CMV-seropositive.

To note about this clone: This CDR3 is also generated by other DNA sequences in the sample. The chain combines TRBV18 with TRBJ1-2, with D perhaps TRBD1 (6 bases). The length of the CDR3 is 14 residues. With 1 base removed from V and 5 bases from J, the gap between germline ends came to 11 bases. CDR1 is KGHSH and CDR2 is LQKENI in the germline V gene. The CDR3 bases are TGTGCCAGCTCACCACGACAGGACACATATGGCTACACCTTC. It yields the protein CASSPRQDTYGYTF.

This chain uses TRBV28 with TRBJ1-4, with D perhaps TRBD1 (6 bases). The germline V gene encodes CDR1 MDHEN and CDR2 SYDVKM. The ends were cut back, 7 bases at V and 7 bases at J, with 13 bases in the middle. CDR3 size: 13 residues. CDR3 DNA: TGTGCCAGCACCACAGGGAGGGGTGAAAAACTGTTTTTT. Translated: CASTTGRGEKLFF. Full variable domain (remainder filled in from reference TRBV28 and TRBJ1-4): DVKVTQSSRYLVKRTGEKVFLECVQDMDHENMFWYRQDPGLGLRLIYFSYDVKMKEKGDIPEGYSVSREKKERFSLILESASTNQTSMYLCASTTGRGEKLFFGSGTQLSVL.

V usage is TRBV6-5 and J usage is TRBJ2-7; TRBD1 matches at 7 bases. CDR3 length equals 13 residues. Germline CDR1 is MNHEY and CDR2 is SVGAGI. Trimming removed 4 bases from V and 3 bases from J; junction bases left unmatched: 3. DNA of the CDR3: TGTGCCAGCAGTTCCGGGACAGACTACGAGCAGTACTTC. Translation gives CASSSGTDYEQYF.

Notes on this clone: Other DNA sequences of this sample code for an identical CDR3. The CDR3 sequence is CASSYSSSGRAYEQYF. DNA of the CDR3: TGTGCCAGCAGTTACTCGAGTAGCGGGAGGGCCTACGAGCAGTACTTC. This rearrangement joins TRBV6-5 to TRBJ2-7; 11 bases align to TRBD2. This CDR3 is built from 16 residues. Losses at the gene ends were 0 bases for V and 2 bases for J; bases not matched to a gene: 3. CDR1 is MNHEY, CDR2 SVGAGI, per germline.

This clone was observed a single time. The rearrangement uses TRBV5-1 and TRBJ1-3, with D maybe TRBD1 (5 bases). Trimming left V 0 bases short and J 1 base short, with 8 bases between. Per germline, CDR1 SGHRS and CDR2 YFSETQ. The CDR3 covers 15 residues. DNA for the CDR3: TGCGCCAGCAGCTTGGACAGGCTATCTGGAAACACCATATATTTT. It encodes CASSLDRLSGNTIYF.

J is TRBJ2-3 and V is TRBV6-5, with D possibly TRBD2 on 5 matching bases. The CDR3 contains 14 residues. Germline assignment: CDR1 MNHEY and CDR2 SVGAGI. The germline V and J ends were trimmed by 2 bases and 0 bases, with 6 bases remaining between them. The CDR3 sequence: CASSYRRSTDTQYF. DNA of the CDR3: TGTGCCAGCAGTTACCGGAGGAGCACAGATACGCAGTATTTT.